These T cell receptor beta chains were read from a single sample in a study of blood T cell repertoires in COVID-19. Profiling relied on immunoSEQ multiplex PCR, and the TCRdb table lists in-frame clones only, not all of them. The table has 200,000 to 250,000 clones, 85% to 90% seen once. Sequencing was performed on PBMCs or T cells enriched from blood (not recorded which). The receptors shown here come from a middle-aged man who had been exposed to COVID-19. Both conserved end residues are part of each CDR3. D genes are given only for firm matches. Clone sizes are given selectively: once, few, many, or a class where the clone is expanded.

len: 14; v_gene: TRBV7-3; d_gene: -; abundance: -; j_gene: TRBJ2-2; CDR3nt: TGTGCCAGCAGCTCTCCCCCGGGCACCGGGGAGCTGTTTTTT; CDR3aa: CASSSPPGTGELFF
len: 18; v_gene: TRBV3-1/TRBV3-2; d_gene: TRBD1; abundance: -; j_gene: TRBJ1-3; CDR3nt: TGTGCCAGCAGCCAAGAGTCGTTGGTCGACAGGGCTGGAAACACCATATATTTT; CDR3aa: CASSQESLVDRAGNTIYF
len: 15; v_gene: TRBV30; d_gene: -; abundance: -; j_gene: TRBJ1-6; CDR3nt: TGTGCCTGGAGTGCCCCCTGGACATCCAATTCACCCCTCCACTTT; CDR3aa: CAWSAPWTSNSPLHF
len: 14; v_gene: TRBV11-1; d_gene: TRBD2; abundance: -; j_gene: TRBJ2-3; CDR3nt: TGTGCCAGCAGCTTATCAGGCGGGGGGGATACGCAGTATTTT; CDR3aa: CASSLSGGGDTQYF
len: 15; v_gene: TRBV7-7; d_gene: TRBD1; abundance: -; j_gene: TRBJ1-4; CDR3nt: TGTGCTAGCAGCCCATTGGACAGGGATGCAGAAAAACTGTTTTTT; CDR3aa: CASSPLDRDAEKLFF
len: 15; v_gene: TRBV11-2; d_gene: -; abundance: -; j_gene: TRBJ2-7; CDR3nt: TGTGCCAGCAGCTTTCTTCCGGGATCCCAAGGGGAGCAGTACTTC; CDR3aa: CASSFLPGSQGEQYF
len: 17; v_gene: TRBV5-1; d_gene: TRBD2; abundance: -; j_gene: TRBJ2-3; CDR3nt: TGCGCCAGCAGCTTGGCCCCTACGGGAGGGCCAACCGATACGCAGTATTTT; CDR3aa: CASSLAPTGGPTDTQYF
len: 16; v_gene: TRBV7-3; d_gene: TRBD2; abundance: -; j_gene: TRBJ2-2; CDR3nt: TGTGCCAGCAGCTCGCGACTAGCGAGGAACACCGGGGAGCTGTTTTTT; CDR3aa: CASSSRLARNTGELFF
len: 16; v_gene: TRBV9; d_gene: -; abundance: -; j_gene: TRBJ2-1; CDR3nt: TGTGCCAGCAGCCTAGAGGGGACACCATCGGGGAATGAGCAGTTCTTC; CDR3aa: CASSLEGTPSGNEQFF
len: 15; v_gene: TRBV15; d_gene: TRBD2; abundance: -; j_gene: TRBJ2-5; CDR3nt: TGTGCCACCAGCAGAAATAGCGGGGGCCAAGAGACCCAGTACTTC; CDR3aa: CATSRNSGGQETQYF
len: 13; v_gene: TRBV2; d_gene: -; abundance: -; j_gene: TRBJ1-5; CDR3nt: TGTGCCAGCAGAATGTTTCGGAATCAGCCCCAGCATTTT; CDR3aa: CASRMFRNQPQHF
len: 15; v_gene: TRBV18; d_gene: -; abundance: -; j_gene: TRBJ1-3; CDR3nt: TGTGCCAGCTCACCGGGACATCACTCTGGAAACACCATATATTTT; CDR3aa: CASSPGHHSGNTIYF
len: 14; v_gene: TRBV4-2; d_gene: -; abundance: -; j_gene: TRBJ2-7; CDR3nt: TGTGCCAGCAGCCAGGAGGGGAGGGGGTACGAGCAGTACTTC; CDR3aa: CASSQEGRGYEQYF
len: 14; v_gene: TRBV2; d_gene: TRBD1; abundance: -; j_gene: TRBJ1-3; CDR3nt: TGTGCCAGCAGTGACAGGGGGACTGGAAACACCATATATTTT; CDR3aa: CASSDRGTGNTIYF
len: 14; v_gene: TRBV5-1; d_gene: TRBD1; abundance: -; j_gene: TRBJ1-2; CDR3nt: TGCGCCAGCAGCCCCGGGACAGGGGGTTATGGCTACACCTTC; CDR3aa: CASSPGTGGYGYTF
len: 17; v_gene: TRBV24-1; d_gene: -; abundance: -; j_gene: TRBJ2-3; CDR3nt: TGTGCCACCAGTGATTTGTCGGCGGGGAGACCCACAGATACGCAGTATTTT; CDR3aa: CATSDLSAGRPTDTQYF
len: 14; v_gene: TRBV5-1; d_gene: TRBD2; abundance: -; j_gene: TRBJ2-2; CDR3nt: TGCGCCAGCAGCTTAGGACTAGTCGAGGGGGAGCTGTTTTTT; CDR3aa: CASSLGLVEGELFF
len: 16; v_gene: TRBV14; d_gene: TRBD2; abundance: -; j_gene: TRBJ2-1; CDR3nt: TGTGCCAGCAGCCCGTTTAGGACTAGCGTTACAATGAGGCAGTTCTTC; CDR3aa: CASSPFRTSVTMRQFF
len: 16; v_gene: TRBV5-1; d_gene: -; abundance: -; j_gene: TRBJ1-1; CDR3nt: TGCGCCAGCAGCTTGGAGACAGGTGGACTGAACACTGAAGCTTTCTTT; CDR3aa: CASSLETGGLNTEAFF
len: 15; v_gene: TRBV4-1; d_gene: TRBD1; abundance: -; j_gene: TRBJ1-5; CDR3nt: TGCGCCAGCAGCCAGTTTGGGACAGGGGATCAGCCCCAGCATTTT; CDR3aa: CASSQFGTGDQPQHF
len: 14; v_gene: TRBV4-1; d_gene: -; abundance: -; j_gene: TRBJ2-2; CDR3nt: TGCGCCAGCAGGACGGGGGATAACACCGGGGAGCTGTTTTTT; CDR3aa: CASRTGDNTGELFF
len: 16; v_gene: TRBV9; d_gene: TRBD2; abundance: -; j_gene: TRBJ2-3; CDR3nt: TGTGCCAGCAGCGTAGGACTAGCGGATCTCACAGATACGCAGTATTTT; CDR3aa: CASSVGLADLTDTQYF
len: 17; v_gene: TRBV28; d_gene: -; abundance: -; j_gene: TRBJ1-3; CDR3nt: TGTGCCAGCAGTACAACCGCTGGGGGACTATACGGAAACACCATATATTTT; CDR3aa: CASSTTAGGLYGNTIYF
len: 16; v_gene: TRBV5-1; d_gene: TRBD2; abundance: -; j_gene: TRBJ2-1; CDR3nt: TGCGCCAGCAGCTCGGCGGTGGCTAGCGGGCACAATGAGCAGTTCTTC; CDR3aa: CASSSAVASGHNEQFF
len: 14; v_gene: TRBV24-1; d_gene: TRBD1; abundance: -; j_gene: TRBJ1-5; CDR3nt: TGTGCCACCAGTGATCCGACAGGGGTTCAGCCCCAGCATTTT; CDR3aa: CATSDPTGVQPQHF
len: 13; v_gene: TRBV7-8; d_gene: TRBD1; abundance: once; j_gene: TRBJ1-2; CDR3nt: TGTGCCAGCAGCTTACGACAGGGCTATGGCTACACCTTC; CDR3aa: CASSLRQGYGYTF
len: 15; v_gene: TRBV19; d_gene: TRBD1; abundance: -; j_gene: TRBJ2-2; CDR3nt: TGTGCCAGTAGTACGGGACAGGGACTGGCCGGGGAGCTGTTTTTT; CDR3aa: CASSTGQGLAGELFF
len: 16; v_gene: TRBV2; d_gene: TRBD1; abundance: few; j_gene: TRBJ1-5; CDR3nt: TGTGCCAGCACCTTGGACAGGGGGCCCCTCGTTCAGCCCCAGCATTTT; CDR3aa: CASTLDRGPLVQPQHF
len: 13; v_gene: TRBV2; d_gene: -; abundance: -; j_gene: TRBJ1-2; CDR3nt: TGTGCCAGCAGTGAGGCCCGTTTCTATGGCTACACCTTC; CDR3aa: CASSEARFYGYTF
len: 15; v_gene: TRBV7-2; d_gene: -; abundance: -; j_gene: TRBJ1-6; CDR3nt: TGTGCCAGCAGGAGTGCAGGGGCTGTTCATTCACCCCTCCACTTT; CDR3aa: CASRSAGAVHSPLHF
len: 13; v_gene: TRBV7-8; d_gene: -; abundance: -; j_gene: TRBJ2-2; CDR3nt: TGTGCCAGCAGCTGGCAGGGGTCCGGGGAGCTGTTTTTT; CDR3aa: CASSWQGSGELFF
len: 14; v_gene: TRBV2; d_gene: -; abundance: -; j_gene: TRBJ2-4; CDR3nt: TGTGCCACCAAGGCGGGTCGAGGGTCGAACATTCAGTACTTC; CDR3aa: CATKAGRGSNIQYF
len: 13; v_gene: TRBV28; d_gene: TRBD1; abundance: -; j_gene: TRBJ1-5; CDR3nt: TGTGCCAGCCGACAGGGGTTCGGTCAGCCCCAGCATTTT; CDR3aa: CASRQGFGQPQHF
len: 15; v_gene: TRBV11-2; d_gene: -; abundance: -; j_gene: TRBJ1-2; CDR3nt: TGTGCCAGCAGCCTTCCCGGGGGAGTGTCTGATGGCTACACCTTC; CDR3aa: CASSLPGGVSDGYTF
len: 15; v_gene: TRBV28; d_gene: -; abundance: -; j_gene: TRBJ2-3; CDR3nt: TGTGCCAGCAGTTCTCCGGGAAGATACACAGATACGCAGTATTTT; CDR3aa: CASSSPGRYTDTQYF
len: 16; v_gene: TRBV24-1; d_gene: -; abundance: -; j_gene: TRBJ2-5; CDR3nt: TGTGCCACCAGTGGCCTAATGGGCCCGGCCCAAGAGACCCAGTACTTC; CDR3aa: CATSGLMGPAQETQYF
len: 14; v_gene: TRBV29-1; d_gene: -; abundance: -; j_gene: TRBJ1-1; CDR3nt: TGCAGCGTTGAGGGGCAACACCAAAACACTGAAGCTTTCTTT; CDR3aa: CSVEGQHQNTEAFF
len: 14; v_gene: TRBV5-4; d_gene: -; abundance: -; j_gene: TRBJ2-1; CDR3nt: TGTGCCAGCAGCTTGGTAAAATCGGGAGATGAGCAGTTCTTC; CDR3aa: CASSLVKSGDEQFF
len: 19; v_gene: TRBV5-4; d_gene: -; abundance: -; j_gene: TRBJ2-1; CDR3nt: TGTGCCAGCAGCTCCAGACAGGGGAGGGCGAGATCCTACAATGAGGAGCAGTTCTTC; CDR3aa: CASSSRQGRARSYNEEQFF
len: 14; v_gene: TRBV6-5; d_gene: TRBD1; abundance: once; j_gene: TRBJ1-4; CDR3nt: TGTGCCAGCAGGGCGACAGGGGGAAGTGAAAAACTGTTTTTT; CDR3aa: CASRATGGSEKLFF
len: 16; v_gene: TRBV5-1; d_gene: TRBD2; abundance: -; j_gene: TRBJ2-3; CDR3nt: TGCGCCAGCAGCTTGCGATGGCCCCGGGGGGCAGATACGCAGTATTTT; CDR3aa: CASSLRWPRGADTQYF
len: 15; v_gene: TRBV5-1; d_gene: -; abundance: -; j_gene: TRBJ2-1; CDR3nt: TGCGCCAGCAGCCCCAGGCCTGCCTCCGTCAATGAGCAGTTCTTC; CDR3aa: CASSPRPASVNEQFF
len: 14; v_gene: TRBV10-3; d_gene: TRBD1; abundance: -; j_gene: TRBJ2-5; CDR3nt: TGTGCCATCAGCTTCGACAGGGGGGTTATGACCCAGTACTTC; CDR3aa: CAISFDRGVMTQYF
len: 14; v_gene: TRBV18; d_gene: -; abundance: once; j_gene: TRBJ1-1; CDR3nt: TGTGCCAGCTCACGCACAGGCGTGAACACTGAAGCTTTCTTT; CDR3aa: CASSRTGVNTEAFF
len: 15; v_gene: TRBV10-3; d_gene: TRBD1; abundance: -; j_gene: TRBJ2-2; CDR3nt: TGTGCCATCAGCGGTGGGACAGGCGACACCGGGGAGCTGTTTTTT; CDR3aa: CAISGGTGDTGELFF
len: 14; v_gene: TRBV24-1; d_gene: TRBD1; abundance: -; j_gene: TRBJ1-5; CDR3nt: TGTGCCACCAGTGATTGGGACAGCTATCAGCCCCAGCATTTT; CDR3aa: CATSDWDSYQPQHF
len: 16; v_gene: TRBV3-1/TRBV3-2; d_gene: TRBD1; abundance: -; j_gene: TRBJ1-4; CDR3nt: TGTGCCAGCAGCCAACGGGACAGGGTGGCTAATGAAAAACTGTTTTTT; CDR3aa: CASSQRDRVANEKLFF
len: 15; v_gene: TRBV5-1; d_gene: -; abundance: -; j_gene: TRBJ1-5; CDR3nt: TGCGCCAGCAGCTTTGGGCCAGGGGACGGTCAGCCCCAGCATTTT; CDR3aa: CASSFGPGDGQPQHF
len: 15; v_gene: TRBV28; d_gene: -; abundance: -; j_gene: TRBJ1-5; CDR3nt: TGTGCCAGCAGCTCGGTAGGAGACAGCAATCAGCCCCAGCATTTT; CDR3aa: CASSSVGDSNQPQHF
len: 15; v_gene: TRBV9; d_gene: TRBD2; abundance: -; j_gene: TRBJ2-3; CDR3nt: TGTGCCAGCAGCGTAGCTAGCGGGGATACAGATACGCAGTATTTT; CDR3aa: CASSVASGDTDTQYF
len: 14; v_gene: TRBV6-6; d_gene: -; abundance: -; j_gene: TRBJ1-2; CDR3nt: TGTGCCAGCAGTCACGGCAGGTTGAAGCAGGGCTACACCTTC; CDR3aa: CASSHGRLKQGYTF
len: 16; v_gene: TRBV27; d_gene: -; abundance: -; j_gene: TRBJ1-6; CDR3nt: TGTGCCAGCAGTTCAATTCTCAGGGTGTCTGGGTCACCCCTCCACTTT; CDR3aa: CASSSILRVSGSPLHF
len: 14; v_gene: TRBV10-1; d_gene: -; abundance: -; j_gene: TRBJ2-3; CDR3nt: TGCGCCAGCAGTTTAGCGTTAAGCACAGATACGCAGTATTTT; CDR3aa: CASSLALSTDTQYF
len: 16; v_gene: TRBV2; d_gene: -; abundance: -; j_gene: TRBJ2-2; CDR3nt: TGTGCCAGCAGTGAGATAAGGAGAGCGAACACCGGGGAGCTGTTTTTT; CDR3aa: CASSEIRRANTGELFF
len: 14; v_gene: TRBV7-2; d_gene: -; abundance: -; j_gene: TRBJ1-3; CDR3nt: TGTGCCAGCAGCCAGGGTTCTGCGGGAAACACCATATATTTT; CDR3aa: CASSQGSAGNTIYF